This TCR beta chain was documented in a study of blood T cell repertoires in COVID-19. Study as a whole: Nucleic acid was either cDNA or gDNA, and it came from T cells, B-cell-depleted T cells, or PBMCs.

Clones were sequenced by immunoSEQ multiplex PCR, and TCRdb holds only the in-frame ones, with some missing. The profile shows 210,000 or so clones, around 90% of them singletons. Per germline, CDR1 MNHEY and CDR2 SMNVEV (reference sequence). Trimming took off 5 bases at V and 1 base at J, with 11 bases between the two ends. The CDR3 extends over 15 amino acids. Sample: peripheral blood. The chain employs TRBV27 and TRBJ2-2, with unresolved D. This clonotype originated in a man aged 45 to 65 with acute or convalescent COVID-19. The DNA of the CDR3 is TGTGCCAGCAGTCTCCTATCGGGGAACACCGGGGAGCTGTTTTTT. It codes for CASSLLSGNTGELFF.